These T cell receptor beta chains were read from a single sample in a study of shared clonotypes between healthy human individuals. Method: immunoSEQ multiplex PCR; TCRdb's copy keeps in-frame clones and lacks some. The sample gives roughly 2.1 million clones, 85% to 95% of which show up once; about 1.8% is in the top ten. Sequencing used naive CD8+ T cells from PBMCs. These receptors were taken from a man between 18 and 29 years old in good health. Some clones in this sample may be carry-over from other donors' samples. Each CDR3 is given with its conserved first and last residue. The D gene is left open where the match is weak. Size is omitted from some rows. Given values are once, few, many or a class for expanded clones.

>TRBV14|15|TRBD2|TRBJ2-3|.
CASSQLAGYTDTQYF
TGTGCCAGCAGCCAACTAGCGGGATACACAGATACGCAGTATTTT
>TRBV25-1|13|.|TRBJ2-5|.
CASVLGAGETQYF
TGTGCCAGCGTACTGGGGGCCGGGGAGACCCAGTACTTC
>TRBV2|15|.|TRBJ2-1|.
CASSEGFGGSNEQFF
TGTGCCAGCAGTGAAGGCTTTGGAGGGTCCAATGAGCAGTTCTTC
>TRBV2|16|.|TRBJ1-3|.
CASIRGREQRGNTIYF
TGTGCCAGCATCCGGGGGCGTGAGCAGCGTGGAAACACCATATATTTT
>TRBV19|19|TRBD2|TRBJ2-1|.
CASSDWRASGTLSYNEQFF
TGTGCCAGTAGTGACTGGAGGGCTAGCGGGACCCTTTCCTACAATGAGCAGTTCTTC
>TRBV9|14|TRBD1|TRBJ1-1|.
CASSGGTVDTEAFF
TGTGCCAGCAGCGGGGGGACAGTCGACACTGAAGCTTTCTTT
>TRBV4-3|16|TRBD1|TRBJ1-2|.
CASSQSWDRAIHGYTF
TGCGCCAGCAGCCAATCTTGGGACAGGGCTATCCATGGCTACACCTTC
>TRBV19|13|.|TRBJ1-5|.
CATTTAVNQPQHF
TGTGCCACGACGACAGCAGTTAATCAGCCCCAGCATTTT
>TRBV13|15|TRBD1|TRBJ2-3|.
CASSTRDREADTQYF
TGTGCCAGCAGCACTCGGGACAGGGAGGCAGATACGCAGTATTTT
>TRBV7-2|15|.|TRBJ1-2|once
CASSLGGKQDYGYTF
TGTGCCAGCAGCTTAGGTGGCAAGCAGGACTATGGCTACACCTTC
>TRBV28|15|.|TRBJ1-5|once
CASSEHLEGSVPPDF
TGTGCCAGCAGCGAACACCTCGAGGGATCAGTTCCCCCGGATTTT
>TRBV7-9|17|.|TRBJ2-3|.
CASSRPLAGGDTDTQYF
TGTGCCAGCAGTCGCCCTTTGGCGGGCGGAGACACAGATACGCAGTATTTT
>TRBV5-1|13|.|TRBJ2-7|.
CASSFEPSYEQYF
TGCGCCAGCAGCTTCGAACCCTCCTACGAGCAGTACTTC
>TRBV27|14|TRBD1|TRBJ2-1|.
CASSWTGGTNEQFF
TGTGCCAGCAGTTGGACAGGGGGGACCAATGAGCAGTTCTTC
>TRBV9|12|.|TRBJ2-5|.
CASSADSETQYF
TGTGCCAGCAGCGCCGACTCGGAGACCCAGTACTTC
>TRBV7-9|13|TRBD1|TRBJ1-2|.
CASSSGQPYGYTF
TGTGCCAGCAGCTCGGGACAGCCATATGGCTACACCTTC
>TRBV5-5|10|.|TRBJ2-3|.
CASSVGTQYF
TGTGCCAGCAGTGTGGGTACGCAGTATTTT
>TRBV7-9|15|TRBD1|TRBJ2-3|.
CASSLTGGRTDTQYF
TGTGCCAGCAGCTTGACAGGGGGCCGCACAGATACGCAGTATTTT
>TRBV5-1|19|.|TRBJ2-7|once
CASSLVARRRVQGSDEQYF
TGCGCCAGCAGCTTGGTGGCTCGTAGGAGGGTACAGGGCAGTGACGAGCAGTACTTC
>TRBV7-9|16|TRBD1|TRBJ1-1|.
CASTPARGQGAIEAFF
TGTGCCAGCACCCCGGCGCGCGGACAGGGGGCGATTGAAGCTTTCTTT
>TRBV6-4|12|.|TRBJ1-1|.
CASSADTAEAFF
TGTGCCAGCAGCGCTGACACCGCTGAAGCTTTCTTT
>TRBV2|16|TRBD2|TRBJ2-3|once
CASSSRSGIATDTQYF
TGTGCCAGCAGTTCCCGTAGCGGGATCGCAACAGATACGCAGTATTTT
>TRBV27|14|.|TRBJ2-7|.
CASSFGSLRYEQYF
TGTGCCAGCAGTTTCGGGTCTTTACGATACGAGCAGTACTTC
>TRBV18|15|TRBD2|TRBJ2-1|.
CASSLGLASYNEQFF
TGTGCCAGCTCATTGGGACTAGCTTCATACAATGAGCAGTTCTTC
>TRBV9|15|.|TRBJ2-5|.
CASSVVGNAGETQYF
TGTGCCAGCAGCGTAGTCGGAAACGCGGGAGAGACCCAGTACTTC
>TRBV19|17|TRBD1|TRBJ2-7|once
CASSIGPPGTVAMEQYF
TGTGCCAGTAGTATTGGCCCCCCCGGGACAGTAGCCATGGAGCAGTACTTC
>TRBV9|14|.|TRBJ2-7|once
CASSPGRGSYEQYF
TGTGCCAGCAGCCCCGGGCGTGGCTCCTACGAGCAGTACTTC
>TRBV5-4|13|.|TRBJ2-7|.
CASSLGVSYEQYF
TGTGCCAGCAGCTTGGGGGTCTCCTACGAGCAGTACTTC
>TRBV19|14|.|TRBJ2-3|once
CASSSRPTADTQYF
TGTGCCAGTAGTTCCCGACCGACAGCGGATACGCAGTATTTT
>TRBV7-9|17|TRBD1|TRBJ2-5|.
CASSPPRGRMVQETQYF
TGTGCCAGCAGCCCCCCTAGGGGGCGGATGGTGCAAGAGACCCAGTACTTC
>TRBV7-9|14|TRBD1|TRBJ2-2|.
CASSPTGFTGELFF
TGTGCCAGCAGTCCGACAGGGTTCACCGGGGAGCTGTTTTTT
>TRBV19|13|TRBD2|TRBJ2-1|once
CGTSGRHPHEQFF
TGTGGGACTAGCGGGAGACACCCCCATGAGCAGTTCTTC
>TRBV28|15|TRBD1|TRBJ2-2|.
CASSLGTGGPGELFF
TGTGCCAGCAGTTTGGGGACAGGGGGCCCCGGGGAGCTGTTTTTT
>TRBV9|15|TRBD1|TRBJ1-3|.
CASQLGTGPGNTIYF
TGTGCCAGCCAGCTGGGGACAGGACCTGGAAACACCATATATTTT
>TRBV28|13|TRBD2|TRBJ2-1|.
CASSSRLAHEQFF
TGTGCCAGCAGTTCTAGACTAGCTCATGAGCAGTTCTTC
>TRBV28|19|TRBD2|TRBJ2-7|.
CASSFSSGKVGLGLQEQYF
TGTGCCAGCAGTTTTTCATCCGGGAAAGTGGGGCTGGGACTACAGGAGCAGTACTTC
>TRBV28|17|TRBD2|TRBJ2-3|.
CASSFWLAGGGTNTQYF
TGTGCCAGCAGTTTTTGGCTAGCGGGAGGGGGAACAAATACGCAGTATTTT
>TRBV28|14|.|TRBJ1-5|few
CASSLETGYGPQHF
TGTGCCAGCAGTTTGGAGACAGGCTATGGGCCCCAGCATTTT
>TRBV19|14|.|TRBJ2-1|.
CASSIILTANEQFF
TGTGCCAGTAGTATAATCCTGACAGCGAATGAGCAGTTCTTC
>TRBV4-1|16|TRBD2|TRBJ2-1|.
CASSQDGGSAYNEQFF
TGCGCCAGCAGCCAAGACGGGGGGAGTGCCTACAATGAGCAGTTCTTC
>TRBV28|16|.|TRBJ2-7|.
CASSLHSVAEIYEQYF
TGTGCCAGCAGTTTACATTCAGTGGCAGAGATCTACGAGCAGTACTTC
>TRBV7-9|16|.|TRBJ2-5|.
CASSLVDPGPGETQYF
TGTGCCAGCAGCTTAGTCGATCCAGGGCCGGGAGAGACCCAGTACTTC
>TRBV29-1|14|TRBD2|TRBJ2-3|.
CSALAGVVVDTQYF
TGCAGCGCCCTAGCGGGAGTAGTTGTAGATACGCAGTATTTT